These 14 T cell receptor beta chains came from one sample sequenced in a study of T cells in Graves' hyperthyroidism and ophthalmopathy. Researchers took RNA transcripts and amplified the TCR beta CDR3 regions from them. During a first-round RT-PCR of the TCR CDR3, the HTBI primer set was used. One entry per CDR3 protein results from TCRdb running MiXCR on the multiplex PCR reads. The sample carries a few hundred thousand distinct CDR3 sequences, around 14% recorded once. The source material was blood. The receptors derive from a young woman with Graves' hyperthyroidism.

V is TRBV4-2 and J is TRBJ2-3, with D possibly being TRBD1 (5 bases). This CDR3 is built from 15 residues. V lost 0 bases and J 6 bases, leaving 13 bases between the germline ends. Germline V gives CDR1 LGHNA, CDR2 YNFKEQ. The CDR3 spells CASSQDGAATDTQYF. The CDR3, as DNA: TGTGCCAGCAGCCAAGATGGGGCCGCCACCGATACGCAGTATTTT.

The chain links TRBV6-6 to TRBJ2-2; 7 positions agree with TRBD2. CDR3 size: 15 residues. CDR1 is MNHNY and CDR2 is SVGAGI in the germline V gene (reference sequence). With 0 bases clipped from V and 2 bases from J, the junction kept 0 bases outside the gene matches. The DNA for the CDR3 is TGTGCCAGCAGTTACTCAGCGGGAAACACCGGGGAGCTGTTTTTT. Protein sequence: CASSYSAGNTGELFF.

The V and J genes are TRBV6-6 and TRBJ2-1, with 16 bases aligning to TRBD2. V shed 0 bases, J shed 10 bases, and the junction held 6 bases outside the gene matches. Germline V gene data show CDR1 as MNHNY and CDR2 as SVGAGI (reference sequence). The CDR3 has 17 residues. The CDR3, as DNA: TGTGCCAGCAGTTACTCGGGACTAGCGGGAGGGCCGGAGGAGCAGTTCTTC. Amino acid sequence: CASSYSGLAGGPEEQFF.

The V and J genes are TRBV4-2 and TRBJ2-3; D perhaps matches TRBD1 (6 bases). Germline V gives CDR1 LGHNA, CDR2 YNFKEQ. The length of the CDR3 is 17 residues. V dropped 1 base and J dropped 2 bases, with 16 bases sitting between them. CDR3: CASSQAKTGLSTDTQYF. Written as DNA, the CDR3 is TGTGCCAGCAGCCAAGCTAAGACAGGCCTTTCCACAGATACGCAGTATTTT.

The rearrangement links TRBV7-8 to TRBJ1-2; 8 bases match TRBD1. The germline V gene encodes CDR1 SGHVS and CDR2 FQNEAQ. The length of the CDR3 is 15 residues. Losses at the gene ends were 6 bases for V and 2 bases for J; bases not matched to a gene: 8. This CDR3 reads CASRERTGSNYGYTF. The DNA for the CDR3 is TGTGCCAGCAGAGAGCGGACAGGGTCGAACTATGGCTACACCTTC.

V and J are TRBV5-1 and TRBJ1-2; 8 positions agree with TRBD1. V shed 0 bases, J shed 6 bases, and the junction held 7 bases outside the gene matches. The V gene's germline CDR1 is SGHRS and CDR2 YFSETQ. The CDR3 sequence is 15 residues long. CDR3 nucleotide sequence: TGCGCCAGCAGCTTGGTCCCAGGGGGCGAAGATGGCTACACCTTC. Translated: CASSLVPGGEDGYTF.

In its sample, this clonotype was seen many times. The genes are TRBV28 and TRBJ1-2; possibly TRBD1 for D (5 bases). There are 15 residues in the CDR3. Germline V gives CDR1 MDHEN, CDR2 SYDVKM. V was clipped by 6 bases and J by 2 bases, with 16 bases between them. DNA for the CDR3: TGTGCCAGCAGACACACAGGAGATAAGAACTATGGCTACACCTTC. It encodes CASRHTGDKNYGYTF.

This clonotype has more than one count but fewer than ten. The rearrangement uses TRBV16 and TRBJ2-1; tentatively, D is TRBD1 (6 bases). Looked up from germline, CDR1 is KGHSY and CDR2 is FQNENV. This CDR3 is built from 14 residues. V gave up 3 bases and J gave up 9 bases, with 15 bases separating them. CDR3: CASSHSQGWGEQFF. The CDR3 coding sequence is TGTGCCAGCAGCCACTCACAGGGATGGGGTGAGCAGTTCTTC.

The chain carries TRBV13 and TRBJ1-6, with D perhaps TRBD1 (6 bases). The CDR3 consists of 15 residues. The germline CDR1 and CDR2 sequences are PRHDT and FYEKMQ (reference sequence). V gave up 5 bases and J gave up 6 bases, with 14 bases separating them. This CDR3 reads CASSAGWTVNSPLHF. The CDR3 DNA follows: TGTGCCAGCAGCGCTGGGTGGACAGTTAATTCACCCCTCCACTTT.

There are a few counts of this clonotype. A clone one base away is much larger, so this may be a read error. The J gene is TRBJ2-2, the V gene TRBV5-1, with 8 bases lining up with TRBD1. Germline trimming cut 3 bases from V and 0 bases from J; bases unmatched to any gene: 1. CDR1 is SGHRS and CDR2 is YFSETQ in the germline V gene. The CDR3 totals 15 residues. This CDR3 is CASSSGQANTGELFF. The CDR3 DNA is TGCGCCAGCAGCTCGGGACAGGCGAACACCGGGGAGCTGTTTTTT.

This clonotype was counted ten times or more. An end of the junction differs from the germline gene, which may be a read error. The chain joins TRBV2 to TRBJ2-7; D may be TRBD1 or TRBD2 (5 bases each). The germline V gene has CDR1 SNHLY and CDR2 FYNNEI. The CDR3 sequence is 16 residues long. The CDR3 coding sequence is TGTGCCAGCAATGAACCCGGGGCCATATGGGCCTACGAGCAGTACTTC. Translation gives CASNEPGAIWAYEQYF.

This clonotype was counted ten times or more. The chain couples TRBV11-1 to TRBJ2-1; D perhaps matches TRBD1 (5 bases). Germline loops: CDR1 SGHAT, CDR2 FQDESV (reference sequence). The CDR3 spans 19 residues. V was clipped by 6 bases and J by 9 bases, with 33 bases between them. CDR3 residues: CASSMERTPLPGANSEQFF. As DNA, the CDR3 is TGTGCCAGCAGTATGGAAAGAACGCCGTTACCTGGGGCAAACAGTGAGCAGTTCTTC.

The V call is TRBV4-1, the J call TRBJ1-1; tentatively, D is TRBD1 (5 bases). Germline V gene data show CDR1 as MGHRA and CDR2 as YSYEKL. V lost 2 bases and J lost 1, with 8 bases in between. This CDR3 has 14 amino acids. The CDR3 coding sequence is TGCGCCAGCAGCCAATCAGGGCGGAACACTGAAGCTTTCTTT. Translating it yields CASSQSGRNTEAFF.

This clonotype was detected a few times. The chain uses TRBV19 and TRBJ1-1; D gene unclear. Germline CDR1 is LNHDA and CDR2 is SQIVND (reference sequence). V lost 0 bases to trimming and J lost 3 bases, with 17 bases between them. The CDR3 loop spans 17 amino acids. In DNA, the CDR3 is TGTGCCAGTAGTATAGATCGCTGGGCAGCTCCGGACACTGAAGCTTTCTTT. Protein: CASSIDRWAAPDTEAFF.